Presented here are 30 T cell receptor beta chains from one specimen sequenced in a study of blood T cells in healthy people across ages (dated by TCRdb to about 2015). Receptors were amplified or captured by 5' RACE. TCRdb lists the instrument as Illumina HiSeq 2500. A second PCR of roughly 7 to 11 cycles was performed with a sample-barcoded 5' primer and a J-beta primer mix. Using fastp at Q25 and MiXCR, TCRdb reprocessed the public reads and kept productive beta chains. Each entry is one CDR3 protein sequence, shown with its most common DNA and genes. Recorded for this sample are 1.6 million or so distinct CDR3 sequences; almost 35% of them occurred a single time. The ten largest clonotypes hold around 11% of the sample. Sequencing used blood. The receptors come from a woman aged 25-40 years in good health.

This clonotype was detected only a few times. The rearrangement links TRBV28 to TRBJ2-7, with D unresolved. Trimming cost V 2 bases and J 3 bases, with 14 bases left between them. The CDR3 extends over 15 amino acids. Germline V gene sequence: CDR1 MDHEN, CDR2 SYDVKM. The CDR3 nucleotides are TGTGCCAGCAGTTTAGTAGTAGGCAACCACTACGAGCAGTACTTC. This sequence encodes CASSLVVGNHYEQYF.

CDR3 residues: CASSTGASYNQPQHF. The CDR3 DNA follows: TGTGCCAGCAGTACAGGGGCTTCCTACAATCAGCCCCAGCATTTT. J is TRBJ1-5 and V is TRBV28; 7 nucleotides line up with TRBD1. Germline CDR1 and CDR2: MDHEN and SYDVKM. The ends lost 5 bases at V and 3 bases at J; junction bases unmatched: 7. CDR3 size: 15 residues. The whole variable domain, remainder taken from reference TRBV28 and TRBJ1-5, is DVKVTQSSRYLVKRTGEKVFLECVQDMDHENMFWYRQDPGLGLRLIYFSYDVKMKEKGDIPEGYSVSREKKERFSLILESASTNQTSMYLCASSTGASYNQPQHFGDGTRLSIL.

This clonotype was counted only a few times. The chain carries TRBV7-8 and TRBJ2-1; 7 bases agree with TRBD2. Trimming at V came to 4 bases and at J to 9 bases, leaving 15 bases not matched to a gene. This CDR3 is 16 amino acids long. Germline V lookup: CDR1 SGHVS, CDR2 FQNEAQ. DNA for the CDR3: TGTGCCAGCAGCTATACGGCGGCAGGGACTACAATTGAGCAGTTCTTC. Translated, it gives CASSYTAAGTTIEQFF.

The chain employs TRBV6-1 and TRBJ2-4, with D perhaps given as TRBD1 or TRBD2 (6 bases each). Germline lookup yields CDR1 MNHNS and CDR2 SASEGT. Trimming pared 1 base from V and 4 bases from J, leaving 11 bases between. This CDR3 has 15 residues. CDR3 bases: TGTGCCAGCAGTGAAGGGGGGGCAGGGAAAAACATTCAGTACTTC. Translated: CASSEGGAGKNIQYF.

The rearrangement joins TRBV25-1 to TRBJ1-2; no clear D. Germline V gene sequence: CDR1 MGHDK, CDR2 SYGVNS. V was trimmed by 2 bases and J by 6 bases, leaving 13 bases between them. The CDR3 is made up of 14 amino acids. Here the CDR3 DNA reads TGTGCCAGCAGTGAAGGCTACGGACGAGATGGCTACACCTTC. Translating it yields CASSEGYGRDGYTF.

The chain combines TRBV3-1 with TRBJ2-3, with TRBD2 identical over 7 bases. Germline trimming cut 1 base from V and 2 bases from J; bases unmatched to any gene: 3. This CDR3 is built from 15 residues. Per germline, CDR1 LGHDT and CDR2 YNNKEL (reference sequence). The CDR3 sequence: CASSQVGDYTDTQYF. The CDR3 DNA follows: TGTGCCAGCAGCCAAGTGGGGGACTACACAGATACGCAGTATTTT.

To note about this clonotype: Mismatch with germline at one junction end may stem from a read error. V gene TRBV20-1 combines with J gene TRBJ2-1; D ambiguous. This CDR3 spans 13 amino acids. Germline V gives CDR1 DFQATT, CDR2 SNEGSKA (reference sequence). In DNA form, the CDR3 reads TGCAGTGCTAGTGTGCTAAACAACAATGGGCAGTTCTTC. As protein: CSASVLNNNGQFF.

This clonotype was seen a few times. V usage is TRBV7-2 and J usage is TRBJ2-7, with 7 bases lining up with TRBD2. CDR1 is SGHTA, CDR2 FQGNSA, per germline. Losses at the gene ends were 5 bases for V and 6 bases for J; bases not matched to a gene: 7. The CDR3 extends over 13 amino acids. This CDR3 is CASSPRLATEQYF. Written as DNA, the CDR3 is TGTGCCAGCAGCCCTCGACTAGCCACCGAGCAGTACTTC.

This clonotype was picked up a small number of times. V is TRBV9 and J is TRBJ2-1, with D possibly being TRBD1 (6 bases). This CDR3 is built from 16 residues. The V and J ends lost 4 bases and 3 bases respectively, with 17 bases between them. Germline V gives CDR1 SGDLS, CDR2 YYNGEE. The CDR3 sequence is CASSPSEGVNYNEQFF. The CDR3 nucleotides are TGTGCCAGCAGCCCAAGCGAGGGGGTAAACTACAATGAGCAGTTCTTC.

The gene calls are TRBV2 and TRBJ2-2, with TRBD2 as a possible D gene (6 bases). This CDR3 spans 16 amino acids. Trimming pared 6 bases from V and 4 bases from J, leaving 18 bases between. Germline V gene sequence: CDR1 SNHLY, CDR2 FYNNEI. CDR3 nucleotides: TGTGCCAGCAGCGGATCGAGTGGGAGGTCCACCGGGGAGCTGTTTTTT. Its translation: CASSGSSGRSTGELFF. The full variable domain, completed using reference TRBV2 and TRBJ2-2, is EPEVTQTPSHQVTQMGQEVILRCVPISNHLYFYWYRQILGQKVEFLVSFYNNEISEKSEIFDDQFSVERPDGSNFTLKIRSTKLEDSAMYFCASSGSSGRSTGELFFGEGSRLTVL.

This clonotype showed up just a few times. The chain links TRBV29-1 to TRBJ2-2; D is perhaps TRBD1 (5 bases). CDR1 is SQVTM, CDR2 ANQGSEA, per germline. The CDR3 is 14 residues long. V lost 7 bases, J lost 4 bases, and 16 bases lay in between. The chain's CDR3 is CSGTFSQGTGELFF. The CDR3 DNA reads TGCAGCGGTACCTTCTCGCAGGGCACCGGGGAGCTGTTTTTT.

The chain uses TRBV30 and TRBJ1-2; D perhaps matches TRBD1 (5 bases). The germline V gene encodes CDR1 GTSNPN and CDR2 SVGIG (reference sequence). The CDR3 loop spans 16 amino acids. V dropped 0 bases and J dropped 0 bases, with 14 bases sitting between them. The CDR3 here is CAWSVRGSSANYGYTF. The CDR3 nucleotides are TGTGCCTGGAGTGTACGGGGGAGCTCTGCTAACTATGGCTACACCTTC.

This clonotype was observed a handful of times. This chain joins TRBV7-2 and TRBJ2-7; 9 bases fit TRBD2. This CDR3 is 13 amino acids long. Germline assignment: CDR1 SGHTA and CDR2 FQGNSA. V dropped 4 bases and J dropped 6; count of bases not matched to a gene: 4. CDR3 DNA sequence: TGTGCCAGCAGCTGGGGACTAGCTAGCGAGCAGTACTTC. Amino acid sequence: CASSWGLASEQYF.

Note on this clonotype: The junction departs from the called germline gene at one end, perhaps through a read error. V gene TRBV4-1 combines with J gene TRBJ2-3, with D perhaps TRBD1 or TRBD2 (5 bases each). This CDR3 is 16 amino acids long. Germline CDR1 is MGHRA and CDR2 is YSYEKL. In nucleotides, the CDR3 is TGCGCCAGCGGCCAAGGGGTTAGAAGCGGATCAGATACGCAGTATTTT. Protein: CASGQGVRSGSDTQYF.

This clonotype was counted only a few times. The J gene is TRBJ1-1, the V gene TRBV13, with a possible D match to TRBD1 (5 bases). The CDR3 loop spans 14 amino acids. With 2 bases removed from V and 10 bases from J, the gap between germline ends came to 17 bases. Germline CDR1 PRHDT, CDR2 FYEKMQ (reference sequence). The CDR3, as DNA: TGTGCCAGCAGCTTATCAGGGCGCAAGTATAGAGCTTTCTTT. This encodes CASSLSGRKYRAFF. Combining the CDR3 with reference TRBV13 and TRBJ1-1 gives the whole variable domain AAGVIQSPRHLIKEKRETATLKCYPIPRHDTVYWYQQGPGQDPQFLISFYEKMQSDKGSIPDRFSAQQFSDYHSELNMSSLELGDSALYFCASSLSGRKYRAFFGQGTRLTVV.

The V call is TRBV4-1, the J call TRBJ2-7, with D tentatively TRBD2 (7 bases). This CDR3 is built from 16 residues. CDR1 and CDR2 (germline): MGHRA, YSYEKL. Trimming cost V 1 base and J 2 bases, with 15 bases left between them. The CDR3 loop reads CASSQVLGGQTYEQYF. The CDR3 coding sequence is TGCGCCAGCAGCCAAGTCTTGGGGGGGCAAACCTACGAGCAGTACTTC.

This chain links TRBV29-1 with TRBJ2-3, with D maybe TRBD2 (6 bases). The length of the CDR3 is 14 residues. Trimming took off 8 bases at V and 6 bases at J, with 21 bases between the two ends. The germline gives CDR1 SQVTM, CDR2 ANQGSEA. The CDR3 nucleotides are TGCAGCCCCCGGGGAGTCCAGGCGGGGGATACGCAGTATTTT. The encoded protein is CSPRGVQAGDTQYF.

This clonotype was seen only a few times. V gene TRBV2 combines with J gene TRBJ2-5; no firm D call. The V gene's germline CDR1 is SNHLY and CDR2 FYNNEI. The CDR3 is 12 amino acids. Trimming left V 1 base short and J 9 bases short, with 9 bases between. CDR3 sequence: CASSEGIGSQYF. CDR3 nucleotides: TGTGCCAGCAGTGAAGGTATCGGGTCCCAGTACTTC.

CDR3 residues: CASSSSTGVAYGYTF. The CDR3 DNA sequence: TGTGCCAGCAGTTCCTCAACAGGGGTGGCCTATGGCTACACCTTC. The chain is built from TRBV27 and TRBJ1-2; 7 bases align to TRBD1. This CDR3 has 15 amino acids. Per germline, CDR1 MNHEY and CDR2 SMNVEV (reference sequence). V shed 4 bases and J 4 bases; nucleotides not matched to a gene: 9.

This clonotype was observed a few times. V is TRBV20-1 and J is TRBJ2-5; 11 bases are shared with TRBD1. Germline values: CDR1 DFQATT, CDR2 SNEGSKA (reference sequence). The CDR3 is 14 residues long. After removal of 5 bases from V and 0 bases from J, the junction contained 2 bases not matched to a gene. CDR3 in amino acids: CSAGTGGYQETQYF. The CDR3 DNA reads as TGCAGTGCTGGGACAGGGGGTTACCAAGAGACCCAGTACTTC.

This clonotype was observed a few times. This chain joins TRBV9 and TRBJ2-3; D remains unclear. The CDR3 is 14 residues long. Germline V gene sequence: CDR1 SGDLS, CDR2 YYNGEE. V gave up 6 bases and J gave up 1 base, with 12 bases separating them. CDR3 in amino acids: CASKGPFRTDTQYF. In DNA, the CDR3 is TGTGCCAGCAAGGGCCCCTTCCGCACAGATACGCAGTATTTT.

The gene calls are TRBV5-1 and TRBJ2-3; 7 bases map to TRBD2. This CDR3 has 15 residues. J lost 0 bases, V lost 5 bases, and 6 bases had no gene match. Germline CDR1 is SGHRS and CDR2 is YFSETQ. CDR3: CASRSGIFSTDTQYF. CDR3 nucleotides: TGCGCCAGCAGGAGCGGGATATTCAGCACAGATACGCAGTATTTT.

In this sample, this clonotype turned up a few times. The gene calls are TRBV15 and TRBJ2-1; D is uncertain. This CDR3 is 15 amino acids long. Germline assignment: CDR1 LNHNV and CDR2 YYDKDF (reference sequence). Trimming took 1 base from V and 8 from J, leaving 15 bases between them. The CDR3 region is CATSRGLVTGDEQFF. DNA for the CDR3: TGTGCCACCAGCAGAGGGCTGGTGACCGGCGATGAGCAGTTCTTC.

V usage is TRBV3-1 and J usage is TRBJ2-7; unclear D gene. Germline CDR1 is LGHDT and CDR2 is YNNKEL (reference sequence). The CDR3 contains 15 residues. V was trimmed by 2 bases and J by 2 bases, leaving 13 bases between them. The CDR3 nucleotides are TGTGCCAGCAGCCAATCGACCGGTCCTACCTACGAGCAGTACTTC. Its protein is CASSQSTGPTYEQYF.

This clonotype was observed a few times. In DNA form, the CDR3 reads TGCAGTGCTAGATCGGACAGGGCCCCTTTGGATGAGCAGTTCTTC. Translation: CSARSDRAPLDEQFF. The rearrangement joins TRBV20-1 to TRBJ2-1; the match to TRBD1 covers 8 bases. CDR1 is DFQATT and CDR2 is SNEGSKA in the germline V gene (reference sequence). J was trimmed by 8 bases and V by 2 bases; bases with no gene match: 11. The CDR3 is made up of 15 amino acids.

This clonotype occurred a few times. This rearrangement joins TRBV4-1 to TRBJ2-7; TRBD1 aligns across 10 bases. J was trimmed by 2 bases and V by 1 base; bases with no gene match: 5. This CDR3 has 16 residues. In germline, CDR1 is MGHRA, CDR2 YSYEKL. CDR3 amino acids: CASSQGNGQGAYEQYF. CDR3 nucleotide sequence: TGCGCCAGCAGCCAAGGAAACGGACAGGGGGCCTACGAGCAGTACTTC.

The gene calls are TRBV12-3 or TRBV12-4 and TRBJ2-2; D perhaps matches TRBD1 (7 bases). This CDR3 region has 14 residues. The ends were cut back, 5 bases at V and 5 bases at J, with 12 bases in the middle. DNA for the CDR3: TGTGCCAGCAGTAGACAGGGACTGACCGGGGAGCTGTTTTTT. Translated, it gives CASSRQGLTGELFF.

The gene calls are TRBV11-2 and TRBJ2-3; D possibly corresponds to TRBD2 (5 bases). The CDR3 contains 16 residues. The germline CDR1 and CDR2 sequences are SGHAT and FQNNGV. V was pared by 0 bases and J by 2 bases, with 12 bases between. CDR3 residues: CASSLDPGSITDTQYF. Here the CDR3 DNA reads TGTGCCAGCAGCTTAGACCCGGGATCCATCACAGATACGCAGTATTTT. The variable domain in full, completed from reference TRBV11-2 and TRBJ2-3, reads EAGVAQSPRYKIIEKRQSVAFWCNPISGHATLYWYQQILGQGPKLLIQFQNNGVVDDSQLPKDRFSAERLKGVDSTLKIQPAKLEDSAVYLCASSLDPGSITDTQYFGPGTRLTVL.

The rearrangement links TRBV28 to TRBJ1-6, with a tentative D call TRBD1 (5 bases). V lost 5 bases and J 6 bases, leaving 14 bases between the germline ends. The germline V gene has CDR1 MDHEN and CDR2 SYDVKM. The CDR3 spans 15 residues. This chain's CDR3 is CASSRPDSFNSPLHF. CDR3 nucleotide sequence: TGTGCCAGCAGTCGGCCCGACAGCTTTAATTCACCCCTCCACTTT.

V gene TRBV3-1 combines with J gene TRBJ2-7; the match to TRBD2 covers 12 bases. Germline V CDR1 and CDR2: LGHDT, YNNKEL (reference sequence). The length of the CDR3 is 15 residues. The V and J ends lost 4 bases and 6 bases, in that order; junction bases with no gene match: 7. The CDR3 nucleotides are TGTGCCAGCAGCCTTCGACTAGCGGGAGTCCGCGAGCAGTACTTC. Protein sequence: CASSLRLAGVREQYF.